This T cell receptor (beta chain) emerged from a study of blood T cell repertoires in COVID-19. Overall study context: Collection of acute and convalescent COVID-19 samples took place in the United States, Italy and Spain. PBMCs, B-cell-depleted T cells, or T cells were the source of the cDNA or gDNA that made up the material.

Assay: immunoSEQ multiplex PCR; the TCRdb copy retains only in-frame clones and omits some. The sample carries fewer than 250,000 clones, 88% recorded once. The CDR3 consists of 14 residues. V gave up 0 bases and J gave up 5 bases, with 11 bases separating them. Germline values: CDR1 SGHRS, CDR2 YFSETQ. Residents of approximately 25 US areas, aged roughly 18 to 95 years, made up the participants. Participants' own reports of clinical history determined their cohort assignment. Sequences were obtained from PBMCs or T cells enriched from blood (not recorded which). The clonotype was recovered from a woman in her forties or fifties with acute COVID-19. The chain links TRBV5-1 to TRBJ1-1; D may be TRBD1 (6 bases). The CDR3 DNA sequence: TGCGCCAGCAGCTTGGACAGGGAGATAACTGAAGCTTTCTTT. Its protein is CASSLDREITEAFF.